This section outlines one T cell receptor beta chain sequence together with its context. This specimen belongs to a study of T cell changes during pregnancy in multiple sclerosis. The CDR3 totals 15 residues. Germline V gene lookup returns CDR1 LNHDA and CDR2 SQIVND (reference sequence). The ends lost 4 bases at V and 1 base at J; junction bases unmatched: 6. Clones were read by immunoSEQ multiplex PCR, and TCRdb kept only the in-frame ones, dropping some. The table includes some 100,000 clones, around 90% detected once. This receptor was obtained from a female donor with multiple sclerosis, enrolled in a pregnancy study. The gene calls are TRBV19 and TRBJ1-2; the match to TRBD1 covers 7 bases. The starting material was peripheral blood, obtained in the second trimester of pregnancy. The CDR3 coding sequence is TGTGCCAGTAGTACGCCAGGGGGTTATAACTATGGCTACACCTTC. Residues: CASSTPGGYNYGYTF.